This T cell receptor (beta chain) is from a study of CD8 T cells in Susac syndrome. Trimming stripped 6 bases from V and 3 bases from J, with 17 bases between. Germline-derived CDR1 and CDR2 are MNHEY and SVGAGI. The CDR3 loop spans 15 amino acids. A quantity of roughly 0.5 to 1 ug RNA underwent reverse transcription using random hexamers. TCRdb re-analysed the immunoSEQ multiplex PCR reads in MiXCR, keeping a single row per CDR3 protein. The sample carries 300,000 or so distinct CDR3 sequences, roughly 94% recorded once. The sequence came from a human donor with multiple sclerosis. V is TRBV6-5 and J is TRBJ1-2; no firm D call. Material: CD4+ T cells from PBMCs. For the CDR3, the DNA is TGTGCCAGCAGCCAACACCCACCGGAGGACTATGGCTACACCTTC. Its translation is CASSQHPPEDYGYTF.